The 6 T cell receptor beta chains listed next were all sequenced from one sample in a study of T cell changes during pregnancy in multiple sclerosis. Data came from immunoSEQ multiplex PCR; TCRdb stores just in-frame clones and leaves some out. This repertoire shows about 61,000 clones, about 90% found once; its top ten account for 0.89%. The sequences come from peripheral blood, collected in the first trimester of pregnancy. The receptors were gathered from a female donor in good health, enrolled as a control in a pregnancy study.

V usage is TRBV2 and J usage is TRBJ1-1, with a tentative D call TRBD1 (5 bases). Trimming shortened V by 9 bases and J by 6 bases, and 11 bases separated the two germline ends. The CDR3 contains 11 residues. Germline-derived CDR1 and CDR2 are SNHLY and FYNNEI. CDR3 coding DNA: TGTGCCAGTCAGGGAATGGCTGAAGCTTTCTTT. Its translation: CASQGMAEAFF.

In DNA form, the CDR3 reads TGTGCCAGCTACAAGGAGCGGGGCTCCTACAATGAGCAGTTCTTC. It is translated as CASYKERGSYNEQFF. This sequence joins TRBV5-8 and TRBJ2-1; 7 positions agree with TRBD2. CDR3 length: 15 residues. V lost 7 bases and J lost 0; bases outside the gene matches: 7. From germline, CDR1 is SGHTS and CDR2 YDEGEE. The full variable domain, in which reference TRBV5-8 and TRBJ2-1 provide the parts outside the CDR3, is EAGVTQSPTHLIKTRGQQATLRCSPISGHTSVYWYQQALGLGLQFLLWYDEGEERNRGNFPPRFSGRQFPNYSSELNVNALELEDSALYLCASYKERGSYNEQFFGPGTRLTVL.

As DNA, the CDR3 is TGTGCCAGCAGTGGGGGACTCTCTAGCACAGATACGCAGTATTTT. This translates into CASSGGLSSTDTQYF. This chain links TRBV2 with TRBJ2-3; D might be TRBD2 (6 bases). The germline V gene encodes CDR1 SNHLY and CDR2 FYNNEI. Trimming shortened V by 4 bases and J by 0 bases, and 11 bases separated the two germline ends. The length of the CDR3 is 15 residues.

The chain uses TRBV4-1 and TRBJ2-1; the match to TRBD2 covers 11 bases. The CDR3 has 15 residues. J gave up 4 bases and V 4 bases, and 3 bases lay outside the gene matches. Germline-derived CDR1 and CDR2 are MGHRA and YSYEKL. The CDR3 here is CASSRTSGGYNEQFF. CDR3 nucleotides: TGCGCCAGCAGCCGAACTAGCGGGGGTTACAATGAGCAGTTCTTC.

The chain uses TRBV6-5 and TRBJ1-1, with D hard to call. The CDR3 has 14 residues. Germline CDR1 and CDR2: MNHEY and SVGAGI. Trimming took 6 bases from V and 3 from J, leaving 14 bases between them. The CDR3 protein is CASRDGREDTEAFF. CDR3 DNA sequence: TGTGCCAGCAGGGACGGGAGGGAGGACACTGAAGCTTTCTTT.

This chain joins TRBV29-1 and TRBJ2-7; 7 bases align to TRBD2. Trimming cost V 1 base and J 4 bases; bases outside gene matches: 7. This CDR3 is 14 amino acids long. Per the germline V gene, CDR1 is SQVTM and CDR2 is ANQGSEA. In DNA form, the CDR3 reads TGCAGCGTTGAAGTGGCAGCGGGGCGATACGAGCAGTACTTC. This gives the protein CSVEVAAGRYEQYF.